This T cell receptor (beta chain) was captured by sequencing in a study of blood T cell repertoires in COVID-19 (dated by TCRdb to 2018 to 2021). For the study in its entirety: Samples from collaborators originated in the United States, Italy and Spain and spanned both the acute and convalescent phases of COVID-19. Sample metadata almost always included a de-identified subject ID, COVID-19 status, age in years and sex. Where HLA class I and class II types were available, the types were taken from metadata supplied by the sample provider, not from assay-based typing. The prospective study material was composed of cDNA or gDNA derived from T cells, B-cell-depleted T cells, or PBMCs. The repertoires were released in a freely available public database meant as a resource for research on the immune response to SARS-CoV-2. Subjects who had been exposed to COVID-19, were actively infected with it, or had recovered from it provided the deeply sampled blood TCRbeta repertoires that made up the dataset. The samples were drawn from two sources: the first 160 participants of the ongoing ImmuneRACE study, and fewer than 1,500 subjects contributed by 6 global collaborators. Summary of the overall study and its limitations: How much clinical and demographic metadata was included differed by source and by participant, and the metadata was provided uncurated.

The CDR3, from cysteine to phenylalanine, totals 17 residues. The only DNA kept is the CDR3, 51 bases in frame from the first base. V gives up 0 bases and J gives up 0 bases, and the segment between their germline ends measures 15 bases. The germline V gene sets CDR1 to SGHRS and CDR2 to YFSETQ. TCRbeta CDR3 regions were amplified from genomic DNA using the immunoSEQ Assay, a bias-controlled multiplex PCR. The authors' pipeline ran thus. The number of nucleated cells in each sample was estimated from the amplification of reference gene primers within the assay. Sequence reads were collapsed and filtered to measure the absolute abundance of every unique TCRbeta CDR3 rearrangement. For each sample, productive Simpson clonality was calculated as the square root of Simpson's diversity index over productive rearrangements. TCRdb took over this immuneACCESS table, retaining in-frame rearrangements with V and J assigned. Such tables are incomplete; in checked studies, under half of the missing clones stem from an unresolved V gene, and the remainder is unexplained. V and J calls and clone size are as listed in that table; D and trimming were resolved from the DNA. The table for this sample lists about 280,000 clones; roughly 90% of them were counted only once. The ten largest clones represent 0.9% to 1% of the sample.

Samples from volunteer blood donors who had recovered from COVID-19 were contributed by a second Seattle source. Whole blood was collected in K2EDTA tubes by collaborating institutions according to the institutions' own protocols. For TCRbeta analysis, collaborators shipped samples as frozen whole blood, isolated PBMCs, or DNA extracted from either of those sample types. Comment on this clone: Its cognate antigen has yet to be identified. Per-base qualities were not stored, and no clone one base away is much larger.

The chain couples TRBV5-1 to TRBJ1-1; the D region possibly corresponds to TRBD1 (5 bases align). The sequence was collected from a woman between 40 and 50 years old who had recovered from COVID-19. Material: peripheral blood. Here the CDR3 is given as CASSLVAGSSLNTEAFF. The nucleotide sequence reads TGCGCCAGCAGCTTGGTGGCAGGGTCTTCGTTGAACACTGAAGCTTTCTTT.